This TCR beta chain was profiled in a study of blood T cells in healthy people across ages. The CDR3 contains 14 residues. Germline V gives CDR1 SQVTM, CDR2 ANQGSEA. Unmatched junction bases numbered 6, after V lost 3 bases and J lost 3 bases. A second PCR of 7 to 11 cycles used a sample-barcoded 5' primer and a J-beta primer mix. Tagging of each cDNA molecule was performed by a template-switch adaptor with 12 random nucleotides. TCRdb recomputed calls from the 5' RACE reads with MiXCR, one row per CDR3 protein. The sample has about a million distinct CDR3 sequences, 51% seen once. The sample holds a few counts of this clonotype.

This chain links TRBV29-1 with TRBJ2-7; 9 bases agree with TRBD2. This clonotype was sampled from a woman aged 55-75 years in good health. The sequencing input was blood. CDR3 residues: CSVDGSGGIYEQYF. CDR3 nucleotide sequence: TGCAGCGTTGATGGGAGCGGGGGGATCTACGAGCAGTACTTC.